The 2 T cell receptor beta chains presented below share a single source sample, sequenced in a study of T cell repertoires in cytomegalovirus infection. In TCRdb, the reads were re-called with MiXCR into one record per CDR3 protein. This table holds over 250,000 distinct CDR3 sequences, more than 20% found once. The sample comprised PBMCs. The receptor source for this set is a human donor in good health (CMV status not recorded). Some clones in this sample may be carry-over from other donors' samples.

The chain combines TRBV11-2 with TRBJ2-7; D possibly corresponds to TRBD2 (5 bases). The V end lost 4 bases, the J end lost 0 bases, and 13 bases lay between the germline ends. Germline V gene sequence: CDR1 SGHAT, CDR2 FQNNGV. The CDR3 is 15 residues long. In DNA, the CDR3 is TGTGCCAGCAGCTCGGAGCGGTTTTCCTCCTACGAGCAGTACTTC. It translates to CASSSERFSSYEQYF.

The CDR3 protein is CSARDPQGWVEQYF. CDR3 DNA: TGCAGTGCTAGAGATCCGCAGGGGTGGGTCGAGCAGTACTTC. The chain has TRBV20-1 and TRBJ2-7, with a possible D match to TRBD1 (6 bases). The CDR3 has 14 amino acids. Germline loops: CDR1 DFQATT, CDR2 SNEGSKA (reference sequence). V was trimmed by 0 bases and J by 6 bases, leaving 15 bases between them.